Listed here is a single TCR beta chain. Antigen: not known. The ends lost 7 bases at V and 4 bases at J; junction bases unmatched: 4. CDR1 SQVTM and CDR2 ANQGSEA come from the germline V gene. The CDR3 length is 12 residues. TCRdb's table, derived via immunoSEQ multiplex PCR, lists solely in-frame clones and lacks some. This sample has 100,000 to 110,000 clones; about 88% occur once, and the top ten carry around 0.16%. The sample comes from a study of OX40 agonist ivuxolimab in advanced cancers. Study as a whole: The treatment was a fully human IgG2 OX40 agonist, ivuxolimab. Patients receiving dose escalation had hepatocellular carcinoma, melanoma, renal cell or head and neck cancer. Dosing consisted of intravenous ivuxolimab at 0.01 to 10 mg/kg every 2 weeks.

General study results and limits: CD4+ and CD8+ blood T cells expanded clonally by week 6 at 0.1 to 3.0 mg/kg.

The receptor was isolated from an adult with an advanced solid tumor such as melanoma, head and neck, liver or kidney cancer. This material consisted of CD4+ or CD8+ T cells sorted from blood, taken in a trial of the OX40 agonist ivuxolimab. The chain recombines TRBV29-1 with TRBJ1-1; 9 bases fit TRBD1. The CDR3 nucleotides are TGCAGCGCGGGACAGGGAGGCACTGAAGCTTTCTTT. Translating gives CSAGQGGTEAFF. Based on the CDR3 plus reference TRBV29-1 and TRBJ1-1, the full variable domain is SAVISQKPSRDICQRGTSLTIQCQVDSQVTMMFWYRQQPGQSLTLIATANQGSEATYESGFVIDKFPISRPNLTFSTLTVSNMSPEDSSIYLCSAGQGGTEAFFGQGTRLTVV.